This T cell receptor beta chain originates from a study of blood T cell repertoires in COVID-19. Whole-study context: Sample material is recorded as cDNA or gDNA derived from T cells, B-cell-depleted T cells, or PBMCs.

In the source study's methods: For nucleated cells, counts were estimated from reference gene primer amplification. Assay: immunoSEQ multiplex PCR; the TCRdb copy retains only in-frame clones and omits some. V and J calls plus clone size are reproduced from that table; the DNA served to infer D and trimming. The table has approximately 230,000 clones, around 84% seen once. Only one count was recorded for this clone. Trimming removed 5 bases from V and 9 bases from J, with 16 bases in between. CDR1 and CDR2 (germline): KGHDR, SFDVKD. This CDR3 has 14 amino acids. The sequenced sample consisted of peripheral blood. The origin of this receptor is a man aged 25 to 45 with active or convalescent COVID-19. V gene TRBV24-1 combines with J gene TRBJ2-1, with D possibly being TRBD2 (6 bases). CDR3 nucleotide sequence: TGTGCCACCAGTGGTCCGATAAAGGGAGGTGAGCAGTTCTTC. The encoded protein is CATSGPIKGGEQFF.